This T cell receptor (beta chain) was recovered during a study of cytomegalovirus exposure and HLA in healthy donors. With 60 Vbeta and 13 Jbeta primers, the PCR was carried out. The authors' processing: Later work found 65 million to 90 million unique TCR beta chains, with roughly 11 million shared. The data were produced by immunoSEQ multiplex PCR, yet TCRdb's version contains in-frame clones alone and is incomplete. V, J and clone size are taken as reported in that table, and D and trimming were inferred from the DNA itself. The data contain roughly 160,000 clones, approximately 84% of them seen just once; the ten biggest clones take up around 1%. The CDR3 sequence is 13 residues long. Deletions cut 2 bases from V and 6 bases from J, with 8 bases between. CDR1 SGHDT and CDR2 YYEEEE come from the germline V gene.

The sequence derives from a man aged 25-45 years in good health and CMV-seronegative. Sample: PBMCs. This chain connects TRBV5-6 to TRBJ2-2; tentatively, D is TRBD1 (6 bases). DNA of the CDR3: TGTGCCAGCAGCTTTAGGGGGTCCGGGGAGCTGTTTTTT. Translated, it gives CASSFRGSGELFF.